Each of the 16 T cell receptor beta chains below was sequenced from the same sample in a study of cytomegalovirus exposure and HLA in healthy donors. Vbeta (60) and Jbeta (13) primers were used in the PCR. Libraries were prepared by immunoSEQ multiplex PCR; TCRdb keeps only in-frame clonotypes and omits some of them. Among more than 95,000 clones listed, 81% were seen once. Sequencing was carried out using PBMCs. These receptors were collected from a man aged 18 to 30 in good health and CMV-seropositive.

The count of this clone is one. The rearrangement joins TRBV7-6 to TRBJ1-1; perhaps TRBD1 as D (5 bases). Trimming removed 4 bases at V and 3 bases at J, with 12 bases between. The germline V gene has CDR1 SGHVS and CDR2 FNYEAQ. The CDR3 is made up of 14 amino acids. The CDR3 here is CASSSAGPHTEAFF. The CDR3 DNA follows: TGTGCCAGCAGCTCGGCGGGGCCCCACACTGAAGCTTTCTTT.

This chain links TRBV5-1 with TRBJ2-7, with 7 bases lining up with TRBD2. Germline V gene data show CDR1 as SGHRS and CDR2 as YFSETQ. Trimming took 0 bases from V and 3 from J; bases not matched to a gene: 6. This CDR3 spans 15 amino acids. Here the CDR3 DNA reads TGCGCCAGCAGCTTGGTTAGGGGACTACTCTACGAGCAGTACTTC. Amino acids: CASSLVRGLLYEQYF.

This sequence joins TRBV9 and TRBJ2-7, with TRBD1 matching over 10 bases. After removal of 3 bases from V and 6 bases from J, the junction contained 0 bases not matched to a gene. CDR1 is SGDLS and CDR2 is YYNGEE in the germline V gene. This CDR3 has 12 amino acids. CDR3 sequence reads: CASSGDRGEQYF. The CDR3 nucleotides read TGTGCCAGCAGCGGGGACAGGGGCGAGCAGTACTTC.

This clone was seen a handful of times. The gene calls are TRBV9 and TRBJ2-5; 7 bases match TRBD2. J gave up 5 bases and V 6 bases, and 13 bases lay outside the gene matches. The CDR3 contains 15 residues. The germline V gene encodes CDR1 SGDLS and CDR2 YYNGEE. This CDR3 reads CASNPGLVWSETQYF. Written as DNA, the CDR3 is TGTGCCAGCAACCCAGGACTAGTTTGGTCGGAGACCCAGTACTTC.

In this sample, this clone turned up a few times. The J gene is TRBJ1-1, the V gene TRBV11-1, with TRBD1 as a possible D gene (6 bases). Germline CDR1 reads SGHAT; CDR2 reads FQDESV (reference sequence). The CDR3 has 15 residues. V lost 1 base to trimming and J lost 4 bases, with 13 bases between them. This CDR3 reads CASSLEGGESTEAFF. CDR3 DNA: TGTGCCAGCAGCTTAGAAGGGGGAGAGAGCACTGAAGCTTTCTTT.

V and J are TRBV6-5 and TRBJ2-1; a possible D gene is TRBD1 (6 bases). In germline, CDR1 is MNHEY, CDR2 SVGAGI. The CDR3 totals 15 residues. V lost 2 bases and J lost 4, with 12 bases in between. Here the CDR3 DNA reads TGTGCCAGCAGTTACGGACAGAGTATGTACAATGAGCAGTTCTTC. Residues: CASSYGQSMYNEQFF.

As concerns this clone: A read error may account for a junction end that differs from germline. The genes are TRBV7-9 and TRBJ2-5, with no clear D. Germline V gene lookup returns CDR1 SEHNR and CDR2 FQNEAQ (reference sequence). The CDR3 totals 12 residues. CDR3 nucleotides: TGTTCCAGCAGCCTGCTTCGGGAGACCCAGTACTTC. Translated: CSSSLLRETQYF.

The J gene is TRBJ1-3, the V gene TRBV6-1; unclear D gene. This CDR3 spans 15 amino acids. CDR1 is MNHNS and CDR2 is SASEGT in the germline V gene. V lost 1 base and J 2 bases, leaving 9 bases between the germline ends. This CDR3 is CASSEDQRTGNTIYF. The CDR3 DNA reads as TGTGCCAGCAGTGAAGATCAGAGGACTGGAAACACCATATATTTT.

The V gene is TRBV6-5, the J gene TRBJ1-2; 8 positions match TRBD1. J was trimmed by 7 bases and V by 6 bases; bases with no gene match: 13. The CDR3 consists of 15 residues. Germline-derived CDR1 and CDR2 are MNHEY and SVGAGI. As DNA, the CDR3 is TGTGCCAGCAGACGGATCTCAGGGGGCGCGAGTGGCTACACCTTC. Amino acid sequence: CASRRISGGASGYTF.

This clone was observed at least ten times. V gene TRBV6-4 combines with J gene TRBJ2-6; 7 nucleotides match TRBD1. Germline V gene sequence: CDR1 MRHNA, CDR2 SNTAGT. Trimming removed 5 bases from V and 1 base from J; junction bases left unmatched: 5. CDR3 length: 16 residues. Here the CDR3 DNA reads TGTGCCAGCAGTAAAGACAGGGCTTCTGGGGCCAACGTCCTGACTTTC. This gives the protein CASSKDRASGANVLTF.

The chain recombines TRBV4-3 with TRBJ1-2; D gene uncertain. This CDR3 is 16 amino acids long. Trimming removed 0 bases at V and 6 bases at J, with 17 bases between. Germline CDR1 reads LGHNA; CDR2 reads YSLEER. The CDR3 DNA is TGCGCCAGCAGCCAAGATTTACGAGTAAAGTTTGATGGCTACACCTTC. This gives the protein CASSQDLRVKFDGYTF.

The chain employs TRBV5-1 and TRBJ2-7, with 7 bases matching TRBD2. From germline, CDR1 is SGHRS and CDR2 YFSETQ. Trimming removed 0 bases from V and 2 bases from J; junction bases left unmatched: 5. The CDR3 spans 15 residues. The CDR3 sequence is CASSLVAGETYEQYF. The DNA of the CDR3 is TGCGCCAGCAGCTTGGTTGCGGGGGAGACCTACGAGCAGTACTTC. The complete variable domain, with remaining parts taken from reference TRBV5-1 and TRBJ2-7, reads KAGVTQTPRYLIKTRGQQVTLSCSPISGHRSVSWYQQTPGQGLQFLFEYFSETQRNKGNFPGRFSGRQFSNSRSEMNVSTLELGDSALYLCASSLVAGETYEQYFGPGTRLTVT.

The CDR3 DNA sequence: TGTGCCAGTAGTATTGGCGGGGGATTCAGCAATCAGCCCCAGCATTTT. Protein: CASSIGGGFSNQPQHF. The chain is built from TRBV19 and TRBJ1-5, with D possibly being TRBD1 (5 bases). Germline V CDR1 and CDR2: LNHDA, SQIVND (reference sequence). The CDR3 spans 16 residues. V shed 3 bases and J shed 1 base, with 13 bases lying between them. The full variable domain, rest sourced from reference TRBV19 and TRBJ1-5, is DGGITQSPKYLFRKEGQNVTLSCEQNLNHDAMYWYRQDPGQGLRLIYYSQIVNDFQKGDIAEGYSVSREKKESFPLTVTSAQKNPTAFYLCASSIGGGFSNQPQHFGDGTRLSIL.

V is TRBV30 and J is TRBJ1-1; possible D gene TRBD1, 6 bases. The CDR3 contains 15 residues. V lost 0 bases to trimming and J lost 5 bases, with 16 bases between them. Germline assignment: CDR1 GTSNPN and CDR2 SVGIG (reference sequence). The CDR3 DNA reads TGTGCCTGGAGTGTACGAGGGCAGGGGTGGACTGAAGCTTTCTTT. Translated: CAWSVRGQGWTEAFF. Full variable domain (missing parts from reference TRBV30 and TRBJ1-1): SQTIHQWPATLVQPVGSPLSLECTVEGTSNPNLYWYRQAAGRGLQLLFYSVGIGQISSEVPQNLSASRPQDRQFILSSKKLLLSDSGFYLCAWSVRGQGWTEAFFGQGTRLTVV.

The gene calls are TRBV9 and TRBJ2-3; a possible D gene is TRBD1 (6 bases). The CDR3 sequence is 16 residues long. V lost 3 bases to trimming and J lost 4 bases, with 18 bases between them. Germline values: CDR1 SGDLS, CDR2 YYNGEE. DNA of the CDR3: TGTGCCAGCAGCGAGGTCCAGGGGTTGGGTGCAGATACGCAGTATTTT. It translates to CASSEVQGLGADTQYF.

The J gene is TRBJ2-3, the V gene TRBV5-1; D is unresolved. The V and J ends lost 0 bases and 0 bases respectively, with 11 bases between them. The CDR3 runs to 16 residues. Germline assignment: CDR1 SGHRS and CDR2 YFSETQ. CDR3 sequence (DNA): TGCGCCAGCAGCTTGGCCGCGGCAGCAAGCACAGATACGCAGTATTTT. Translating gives CASSLAAAASTDTQYF.